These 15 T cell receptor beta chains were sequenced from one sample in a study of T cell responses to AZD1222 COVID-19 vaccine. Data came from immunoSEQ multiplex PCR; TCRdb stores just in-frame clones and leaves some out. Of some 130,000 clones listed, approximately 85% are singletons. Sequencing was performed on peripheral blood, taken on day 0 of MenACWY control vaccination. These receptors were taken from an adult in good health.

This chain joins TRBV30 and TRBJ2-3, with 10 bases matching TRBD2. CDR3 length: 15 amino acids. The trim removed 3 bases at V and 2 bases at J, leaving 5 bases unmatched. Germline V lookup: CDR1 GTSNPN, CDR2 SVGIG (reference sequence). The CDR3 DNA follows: TGTGCCTGGAGAGGACTAGCGGTAGTCACAGATACGCAGTATTTT. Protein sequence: CAWRGLAVVTDTQYF.

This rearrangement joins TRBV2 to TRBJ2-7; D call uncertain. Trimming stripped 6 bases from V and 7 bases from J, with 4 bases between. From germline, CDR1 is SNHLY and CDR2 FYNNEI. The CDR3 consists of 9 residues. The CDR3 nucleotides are TGTGCCAGCAGGGGAGAGCAGTACTTC. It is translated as CASRGEQYF.

The CDR3 DNA reads TGTGCCAGCAGCGTGAACAGAATGAGGCTCTCTGGAAACACCATATATTTT. Translating it yields CASSVNRMRLSGNTIYF. V and J are TRBV5-6 and TRBJ1-3; D unresolved. CDR3 size: 17 residues. Germline V lookup: CDR1 SGHDT, CDR2 YYEEEE. The V gene lost 4 bases and the J gene lost 0 bases, with 17 bases spanning the gap.

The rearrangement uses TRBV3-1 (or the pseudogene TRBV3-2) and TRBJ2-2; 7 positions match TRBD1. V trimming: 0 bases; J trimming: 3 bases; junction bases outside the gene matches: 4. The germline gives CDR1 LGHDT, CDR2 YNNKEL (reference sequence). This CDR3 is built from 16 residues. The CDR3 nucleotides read TGTGCCAGCAGCCAAGAACAGGGGAGATACACCGGGGAGCTGTTTTTT. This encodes CASSQEQGRYTGELFF.

CDR3 sequence reads: CATSDHRTGSDTQYF. CDR3 DNA sequence: TGTGCCACCAGTGATCATCGGACAGGGTCAGATACGCAGTATTTT. The genes are TRBV24-1 and TRBJ2-3, with 8 bases fitting TRBD1. J gave up 4 bases and V 3 bases, and 5 bases lay outside the gene matches. Germline assignment: CDR1 KGHDR and CDR2 SFDVKD. This CDR3 is 15 amino acids long.

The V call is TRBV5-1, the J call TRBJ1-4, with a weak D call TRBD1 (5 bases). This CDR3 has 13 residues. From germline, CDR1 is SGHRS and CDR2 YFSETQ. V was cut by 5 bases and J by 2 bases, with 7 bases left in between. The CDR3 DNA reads TGCGCCAGCAGATGGGACACTAATGAAAAACTGTTTTTT. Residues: CASRWDTNEKLFF.

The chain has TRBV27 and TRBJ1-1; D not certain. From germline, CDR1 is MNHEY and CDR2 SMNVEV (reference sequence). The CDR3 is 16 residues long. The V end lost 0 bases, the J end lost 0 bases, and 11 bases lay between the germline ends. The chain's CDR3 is CASSLSGRRLNTEAFF. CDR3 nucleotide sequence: TGTGCCAGCAGTTTATCCGGTAGGAGATTGAACACTGAAGCTTTCTTT.

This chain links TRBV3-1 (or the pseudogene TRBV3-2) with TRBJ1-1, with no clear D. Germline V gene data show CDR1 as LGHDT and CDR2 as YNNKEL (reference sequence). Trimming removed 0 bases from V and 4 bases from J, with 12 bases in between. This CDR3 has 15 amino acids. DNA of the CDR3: TGTGCCAGCAGCCAAGATTGGGGAGCCGGCACTGAAGCTTTCTTT. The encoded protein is CASSQDWGAGTEAFF.

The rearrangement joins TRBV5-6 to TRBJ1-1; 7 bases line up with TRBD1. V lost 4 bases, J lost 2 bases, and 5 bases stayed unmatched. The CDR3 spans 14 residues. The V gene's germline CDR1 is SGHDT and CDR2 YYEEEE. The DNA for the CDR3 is TGTGCCAGCAGCCACGGGACAGCTAACACTGAAGCTTTCTTT. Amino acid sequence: CASSHGTANTEAFF.

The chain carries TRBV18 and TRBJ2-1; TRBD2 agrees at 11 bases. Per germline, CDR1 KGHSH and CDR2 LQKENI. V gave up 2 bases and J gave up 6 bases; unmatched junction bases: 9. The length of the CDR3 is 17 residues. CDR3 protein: CASSPLASGRSGNEQFF. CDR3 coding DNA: TGTGCCAGCTCACCATTGGCTAGCGGGAGGTCGGGCAATGAGCAGTTCTTC.

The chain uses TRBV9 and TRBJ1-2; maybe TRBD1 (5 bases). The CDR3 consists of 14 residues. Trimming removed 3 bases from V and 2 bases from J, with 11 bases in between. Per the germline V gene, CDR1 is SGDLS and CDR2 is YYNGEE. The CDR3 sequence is CASSGRQLNYGYTF. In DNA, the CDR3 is TGTGCCAGCAGCGGCCGACAGTTAAACTATGGCTACACCTTC.

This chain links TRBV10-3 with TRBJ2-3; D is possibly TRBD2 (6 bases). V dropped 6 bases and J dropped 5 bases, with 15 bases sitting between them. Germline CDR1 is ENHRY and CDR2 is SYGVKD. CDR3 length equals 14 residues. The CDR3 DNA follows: TGTGCCATCAGCAAGGAGGGCCGGGTAGATACGCAGTATTTT. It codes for CAISKEGRVDTQYF.

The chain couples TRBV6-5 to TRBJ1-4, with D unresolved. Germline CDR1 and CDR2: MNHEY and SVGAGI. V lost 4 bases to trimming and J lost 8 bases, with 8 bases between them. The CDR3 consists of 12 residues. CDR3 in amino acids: CASSSGGEKLFF. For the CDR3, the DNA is TGTGCCAGCAGTTCTGGTGGCGAAAAACTGTTTTTT.

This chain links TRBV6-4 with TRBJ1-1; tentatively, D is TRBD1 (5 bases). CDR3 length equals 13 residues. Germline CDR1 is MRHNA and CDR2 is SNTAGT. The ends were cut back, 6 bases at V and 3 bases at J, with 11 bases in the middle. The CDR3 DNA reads TGTGCCAGCAGGGAGGAGGGGTACACTGAAGCTTTCTTT. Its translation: CASREEGYTEAFF.

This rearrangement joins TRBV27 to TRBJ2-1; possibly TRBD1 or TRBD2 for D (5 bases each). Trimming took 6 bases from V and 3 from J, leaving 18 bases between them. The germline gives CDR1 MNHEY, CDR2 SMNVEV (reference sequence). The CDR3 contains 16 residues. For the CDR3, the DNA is TGTGCCAGCAGCCTCTCTCCGGGACGGATCTACAATGAGCAGTTCTTC. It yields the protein CASSLSPGRIYNEQFF.